A single sample is the source of the 7 T cell receptor beta chains below, sequenced in a study of T cells in Graves' hyperthyroidism and ophthalmopathy. Using RNA transcripts as the source, TCR beta CDR3 regions were amplified. The TCR CDR3 first-round RT-PCR relied on the HTBI primer set. MiXCR, applied by TCRdb to the multiplex PCR reads, yields one record per CDR3 protein. The data hold 400,000 to 600,000 distinct CDR3 sequences, with more than 15% observed a single time. The material sequenced was blood. Every receptor here comes from a woman in her 30s with Graves' ophthalmopathy.

In this sample, this clonotype turned up a few times. V usage is TRBV12-3 or TRBV12-4 and J usage is TRBJ2-2; 7 nucleotides match TRBD2. V gave up 6 bases and J gave up 5 bases; unmatched junction bases: 9. CDR3 length equals 15 residues. Written as DNA, the CDR3 is TGTGCCAGCAGCCACGTGACTAGCAGGACCGGGGAGCTGTTTTTT. This codes for CASSHVTSRTGELFF.

This clonotype was seen more than once but under ten times. With a much larger clone just one base away, this may be a read error. This rearrangement joins TRBV7-8 to TRBJ2-3, with D maybe TRBD2 (5 bases). The CDR3 is made up of 14 amino acids. Germline V gene data show CDR1 as SGHVS and CDR2 as FQNEAQ. The ends were cut back, 0 bases at V and 4 bases at J, with 8 bases in the middle. The DNA for the CDR3 is TGTGCCAGCAGCTTAGCGGACGGGGCAGATACGCAGTATTTT. It specifies CASSLADGADTQYF.

To note about this clonotype: This may come from a read error, since a much larger clone is one base off. The CDR3 bases are TGTGCCAGCAGCTTACCCGCCAGGGGGGAAACTTACAATGAGCAGTACTTC. This encodes CASSLPARGETYNEQYF. This chain joins TRBV7-2 and TRBJ2-7; maybe TRBD1 (7 bases). In germline, CDR1 is SGHTA, CDR2 FQGNSA. Deletions cut 2 bases from V and 7 bases from J, with 24 bases between. The CDR3 is 17 amino acids.

This clonotype was counted ten times or more. The chain couples TRBV29-1 to TRBJ2-7; the match to TRBD1 covers 10 bases. The CDR3 is made up of 12 amino acids. Germline V gene sequence: CDR1 SQVTM, CDR2 ANQGSEA. V dropped 6 bases and J dropped 2; count of bases not matched to a gene: 1. CDR3 DNA sequence: TGCAGCGTCGGACAGGGGGCCTACGAGCAGTACTTC. Encoded protein: CSVGQGAYEQYF.

This rearrangement joins TRBV7-3 to TRBJ1-3; 7 bases line up with TRBD1. Germline-derived CDR1 and CDR2 are SGHTA and FQGTGA. V shed 2 bases, J shed 0 bases, and the junction held 10 bases outside the gene matches. The CDR3 length is 18 residues. The CDR3 region has the DNA TGTGCCAGCAGCTTACACGCAGCCGGGACAGACTCTGGAAACACCATATATTTT. It specifies CASSLHAAGTDSGNTIYF.

This clonotype was detected ten times or more. The V call is TRBV28, the J call TRBJ2-1, with D maybe TRBD2 (6 bases). This CDR3 contains 15 residues. Trimming pared 6 bases from V and 2 bases from J, leaving 14 bases between. The germline gives CDR1 MDHEN, CDR2 SYDVKM. CDR3 in DNA: TGTGCCAGCAGCCCTCCGGGGGTCCCCTACAATGAGCAGTTCTTC. The encoded protein is CASSPPGVPYNEQFF.

The J gene is TRBJ2-5, the V gene TRBV28; 8 positions match TRBD1. CDR1 and CDR2 (germline): MDHEN, SYDVKM. The CDR3 is made up of 15 amino acids. The V segment lost 7 bases and the J segment 5 bases; nucleotides outside the gene matches: 12. The CDR3 reads CASTFTTGEVETQYF. The CDR3 nucleotides are TGTGCCAGCACGTTCACGACAGGGGAGGTTGAGACCCAGTACTTC.